This entry is about one T cell receptor beta chain. Its cognate antigen is unknown. A read error may produce the germline difference seen at one junction end. 60 Vbeta and 13 Jbeta primers were used in PCR. Generated by immunoSEQ multiplex PCR, the TCRdb table keeps only in-frame clones and is missing some. The repertoire has roughly 150,000 clones, more than 60% of them found once; the top ten carry about 12%. CDR3 size: 12 residues. Germline CDR1 and CDR2: SGHAT and FQNNGV. The data stem from a study of cytomegalovirus exposure and HLA in healthy donors. Notes on the study in general: 87-base-pair reads could not separate some V segments, including TRBV6-2 and TRBV6-3. A few chains tied to CMV proved CMV antigen-specific in vitro. Per a later analysis, HLA-associated TCR beta chains showed more clonal expansion than other, equally common TCR beta chains.

The rearrangement joins TRBV11-2 to TRBJ2-1, with D possibly matching TRBD2 (6 bases). The clonotype was recovered from a man aged 35 to 55 in good health and CMV-seropositive. The sample comprised PBMCs. The CDR3 protein is CASSLESGESIF. The CDR3 region has the DNA TGTGCCAGCAGCTTAGAGTCGGGAGAATCGATCTTC.